Listed here are 7 T cell receptor beta chains from one sample, sequenced in a study of radiotherapy plus CTLA-4 blockade in lung cancer. Using immunoSEQ multiplex PCR, the repertoire was profiled, and TCRdb retains in-frame clones only, with some absent. The table includes more than 75,000 clones, 60% to 75% detected once. This specimen consisted of peripheral blood, obtained from a patient treated with radiotherapy plus ipilimumab. The receptors originated from a human donor with non-small cell lung cancer who had a partial response to radiotherapy plus ipilimumab. Some clones in this sample may be carry-over from other donors' samples.

This clone was detected only a few times. The chain employs TRBV2 and TRBJ1-5; the D gene is possibly TRBD1 (6 bases). Germline V gene data show CDR1 as SNHLY and CDR2 as FYNNEI. V was clipped by 5 bases and J by 6 bases, with 14 bases between them. This CDR3 is 14 amino acids long. In nucleotides, the CDR3 is TGTGCCAGCAGTTCAGGGGAGAGTCCTCAGCCCCAGCATTTT. Translation: CASSSGESPQPQHF.

The chain carries TRBV2 and TRBJ1-5, with 7 nucleotides matching TRBD1. Germline CDR1 is SNHLY and CDR2 is FYNNEI. V dropped 7 bases and J dropped 7; count of bases not matched to a gene: 7. CDR3 length equals 13 residues. CDR3 sequence (DNA): TGTGCCAGCAATCTAGGGGGCGGACAGCCCCAGCATTTT. This translates into CASNLGGGQPQHF.

The chain is built from TRBV10-3 and TRBJ1-5; 11 bases fit TRBD1. Germline CDR1 reads ENHRY; CDR2 reads SYGVKD. The CDR3 is made up of 14 amino acids. V shed 10 bases and J 7 bases; nucleotides not matched to a gene: 9. The CDR3 protein is CATAGTGGGQPQHF. In DNA form, the CDR3 reads TGTGCCACCGCCGGGACAGGGGGAGGCCAGCCCCAGCATTTT.

The chain couples TRBV19 to TRBJ2-1; the match to TRBD1 covers 8 bases. The CDR3 totals 16 residues. The germline V gene encodes CDR1 LNHDA and CDR2 SQIVND (reference sequence). The ends lost 3 bases at V and 4 bases at J; junction bases unmatched: 8. CDR3 residues: CASSIALDRGYNEQFF. In DNA form, the CDR3 reads TGTGCCAGTAGTATCGCCCTCGACAGGGGTTACAATGAGCAGTTCTTC.

Remarks on this clone: Other DNA sequences in this specimen translate into the identical CDR3. The gene calls are TRBV6-1 and TRBJ1-5; the D gene is possibly TRBD1 (6 bases). V dropped 6 bases and J dropped 0 bases, with 9 bases sitting between them. Germline-derived CDR1 and CDR2 are MNHNS and SASEGT. This CDR3 is built from 14 residues. CDR3 sequence reads: CASSGQYSNQPQHF. The DNA of the CDR3 is TGTGCCAGCAGCGGACAGTATAGCAATCAGCCCCAGCATTTT.

The rearrangement links TRBV10-3 to TRBJ2-3; 7 bases fit TRBD2. Germline assignment: CDR1 ENHRY and CDR2 SYGVKD. The CDR3 is 15 residues long. V lost 2 bases to trimming and J lost 2 bases; unmatched junction nucleotides: 4. In nucleotides, the CDR3 is TGTGCCATCAGTGAGGCGGGGGAGGTCACAGATACGCAGTATTTT. Amino acids: CAISEAGEVTDTQYF.

The chain is built from TRBV11-2 and TRBJ2-7; TRBD2 agrees at 7 bases. The V gene's germline CDR1 is SGHAT and CDR2 FQNNGV. With 0 bases clipped from V and 12 bases from J, the junction kept 11 bases outside the gene matches. CDR3 length: 14 amino acids. This chain's CDR3 is CASSLERTSLIWYF. The DNA of the CDR3 is TGTGCCAGCAGCTTAGAGCGGACTAGTCTAATTTGGTACTTC.